This entry is about one TCR beta chain. The antigen is undetermined. This entry comes from a study of T cell repertoires in cytomegalovirus infection. The overall study: The authors used CMV epitopes that were HLA-C-restricted (recently identified) and HLA-B-restricted (well studied). Public TCR beta signatures marked donors with CMV infection and the matching HLA. Study findings and constraints: HLA-C-restricted CMV-specific TCR beta clonotypes prevailed in the ex vivo response.

TCRdb redid the calling of the reads with MiXCR, one entry per CDR3 protein. In the table there are about 920,000 distinct CDR3 sequences, around 29% of which are singletons. The V gene lost 4 bases and the J gene lost 0 bases, with 12 bases spanning the gap. Germline V gives CDR1 SGHRS, CDR2 YFSETQ. The CDR3 is made up of 15 amino acids. The TCR comes from a human donor in good health (CMV status not recorded). Some clones in this sample may be carry-over from other donors' samples. Sequenced material: cultured CD8+ T cells from PBMCs, taken from culture after CMV antigen stimulation. The chain combines TRBV5-1 with TRBJ2-3; D is uncertain. The CDR3 spells CASSGGRSSTDTQYF. In DNA form, the CDR3 reads TGCGCCAGCAGCGGTGGACGGAGCAGCACAGATACGCAGTATTTT.